These 27 T cell receptor beta chains were sequenced from one sample in a study of OX40 agonist ivuxolimab in advanced cancers. Some clones are missing from TCRdb's copy, which holds only in-frame ones; the method was immunoSEQ multiplex PCR. The sample records under 85,000 clones, 70% to 90% being singletons. Sequenced here: CD4+ or CD8+ T cells sorted from blood, sampled in a trial of the OX40 agonist ivuxolimab. The receptors derive from an adult with an advanced solid tumor such as melanoma, head and neck, liver or kidney cancer.

This clone was seen a single time. This chain connects TRBV5-1 to TRBJ1-1; TRBD1 matches at 8 bases. The V gene's germline CDR1 is SGHRS and CDR2 YFSETQ. CDR3 length: 15 residues. With 2 bases clipped from V and 1 base from J, the junction kept 4 bases outside the gene matches. DNA for the CDR3: TGCGCCAGCAGCTTATCCACAGGGGGGAACACTGAAGCTTTCTTT. This translates into CASSLSTGGNTEAFF.

The count of this clone is one. V usage is TRBV2 and J usage is TRBJ1-1; TRBD1 is a possible D gene (6 bases). Trimming cost V 6 bases and J 0 bases, with 11 bases left between them. The V gene's germline CDR1 is SNHLY and CDR2 FYNNEI. This CDR3 has 14 residues. The chain's CDR3 is CASSLQGMNTEAFF. The CDR3, as DNA: TGTGCCAGCAGCTTACAGGGTATGAACACTGAAGCTTTCTTT. The whole variable domain, filled in from reference TRBV2 and TRBJ1-1, reads EPEVTQTPSHQVTQMGQEVILRCVPISNHLYFYWYRQILGQKVEFLVSFYNNEISEKSEIFDDQFSVERPDGSNFTLKIRSTKLEDSAMYFCASSLQGMNTEAFFGQGTRLTVV.

This chain connects TRBV11-2 to TRBJ1-2, with 9 bases aligning to TRBD1. The trim removed 5 bases at V and 6 bases at J, leaving 13 bases unmatched. This CDR3 is built from 16 residues. Looked up from germline, CDR1 is SGHAT and CDR2 is FQNNGV. CDR3: CASSGIRDREIHGYTF. CDR3 in DNA: TGTGCCAGCAGCGGTATCCGGGACAGGGAGATTCATGGCTACACCTTC.

The J gene is TRBJ2-4, the V gene TRBV2; D is possibly TRBD2 (6 bases). The germline gives CDR1 SNHLY, CDR2 FYNNEI. The CDR3 has 12 amino acids. The germline V and J ends were trimmed by 11 bases and 3 bases, with 11 bases remaining between them. The CDR3 DNA reads as TGTGCCGGAGGGGAGGTCAAAAACATTCAGTACTTC. It yields the protein CAGGEVKNIQYF.

CDR3 protein: CASSRGSYTEAFF. The CDR3 DNA follows: TGTGCCAGCAGCCGGGGCAGCTACACTGAAGCTTTCTTT. This chain connects TRBV7-3 to TRBJ1-1; D might be TRBD1 (5 bases). Between the trimmed V and J ends, which lost 5 bases and 3 bases, there was a span of 10 bases. CDR3 length: 13 residues. Per the germline V gene, CDR1 is SGHTA and CDR2 is FQGTGA.

This chain joins TRBV9 and TRBJ1-2; maybe TRBD1 (5 bases). The CDR3 runs 14 residues. Germline CDR1 SGDLS, CDR2 YYNGEE. Trimming left V 0 bases short and J 7 bases short, with 13 bases between. CDR3: CASSVVSGSAGYTF. CDR3 DNA sequence: TGTGCCAGCAGCGTAGTTTCAGGGTCCGCTGGCTACACCTTC.

The J gene is TRBJ2-5, the V gene TRBV7-2; the D gene could be TRBD1 or TRBD2 (6 bases each). V lost 3 bases and J 5 bases, leaving 19 bases between the germline ends. Germline V lookup: CDR1 SGHTA, CDR2 FQGNSA. The CDR3 contains 16 residues. Written as DNA, the CDR3 is TGTGCCAGCAGCTTCCCAGTGGGGGGCAATCCTGAGACCCAGTACTTC. Amino acids: CASSFPVGGNPETQYF. Full variable domain (rest looked up from reference TRBV7-2 and TRBJ2-5): GAGVSQSPSNKVTEKGKDVELRCDPISGHTALYWYRQSLGQGLEFLIYFQGNSAPDKSGLPSDRFSAERTGGSVSTLTIQRTQQEDSAVYLCASSFPVGGNPETQYFGPGTRLLVL.

The J gene is TRBJ2-2, the V gene TRBV18; D may be TRBD1 or TRBD2 (6 bases each). The germline V gene has CDR1 KGHSH and CDR2 LQKENI. Trimming removed 3 bases at V and 1 base at J, with 15 bases between. CDR3 length: 17 amino acids. The CDR3 region is CASSPSNGGLNTGELFF. The CDR3 region has the DNA TGTGCCAGCTCACCCTCTAACGGGGGCCTGAACACCGGGGAGCTGTTTTTT.

Comment on this clone: The conserved closing phenylalanine or tryptophan is absent in this CDR3, likely reflecting a read error. This chain connects TRBV19 to TRBJ1-6; D gene unclear. The CDR3 is made up of 13 amino acids. Trimming shortened V by 4 bases and J by 6 bases, and 7 bases separated the two germline ends. Germline loops: CDR1 LNHDA, CDR2 SQIVND (reference sequence). The CDR3 loop is CASSTSGNSPLHL. The DNA of the CDR3 is TGTGCCAGTAGTACGTCGGGTAATTCACCCCTCCACCTT.

The chain employs TRBV11-1 and TRBJ2-6; 7 bases are a match to TRBD1. CDR1 SGHAT and CDR2 FQDESV come from the germline V gene (reference sequence). V shed 5 bases and J 0 bases; nucleotides not matched to a gene: 10. The CDR3 runs 18 residues. The CDR3 region is CASSPRQGFNSGANVLTF. The CDR3 DNA follows: TGTGCCAGCAGCCCCCGACAGGGCTTTAACTCTGGGGCCAACGTCCTGACTTTC.

The chain uses TRBV6-1 and TRBJ2-3; D perhaps matches TRBD1 (6 bases). This CDR3 has 16 residues. Germline V gives CDR1 MNHNS, CDR2 SASEGT. The ends were cut back, 4 bases at V and 4 bases at J, with 18 bases in the middle. This CDR3 is CASSGHRASHSDTQYF. CDR3 bases: TGTGCCAGCAGTGGCCACAGGGCTTCCCACTCAGATACGCAGTATTTT.

This chain uses TRBV9 with TRBJ2-5; 7 bases match TRBD1. Trimming took 3 bases from V and 5 from J; bases not matched to a gene: 10. This CDR3 has 15 residues. In germline, CDR1 is SGDLS, CDR2 YYNGEE. CDR3: CASSGTGQGGETQYF. The CDR3 bases are TGTGCCAGCAGCGGGACAGGTCAAGGTGGGGAGACCCAGTACTTC.

This clone was counted once. The same CDR3 also results from other DNA sequences found in this sample. The chain employs TRBV7-6 and TRBJ1-2; perhaps TRBD1 as D (5 bases). This CDR3 has 13 amino acids. V was shortened by 1 base and J by 8 bases, with 11 bases between the two germline ends. Germline V gives CDR1 SGHVS, CDR2 FNYEAQ. This chain's CDR3 is CASSLGGGRGYTF. The CDR3 coding sequence is TGTGCCAGCAGCTTAGGGGGGGGTCGAGGCTACACCTTC.

The chain uses TRBV6-1 and TRBJ1-2; no clear D gene. V shed 2 bases and J shed 7 bases, with 14 bases lying between them. Germline CDR1 MNHNS, CDR2 SASEGT. This CDR3 spans 14 amino acids. The CDR3 is CASSESLLDSGYTF. The CDR3 DNA follows: TGTGCCAGCAGTGAAAGTTTATTGGATTCTGGCTACACCTTC.

J is TRBJ2-7 and V is TRBV4-2; TRBD1 aligns across 8 bases. The length of the CDR3 is 15 residues. Germline V gene data show CDR1 as LGHNA and CDR2 as YNFKEQ. V lost 5 bases, J lost 0 bases, and 6 bases stayed unmatched. The CDR3 coding sequence is TGTGCCAGCAGCTCCGGACAGGGCTACTCCTACGAGCAGTACTTC. This encodes CASSSGQGYSYEQYF.

The chain uses TRBV29-1 and TRBJ2-5; D is possibly TRBD2 (7 bases). Looked up from germline, CDR1 is SQVTM and CDR2 is ANQGSEA. The CDR3 covers 12 residues. The V and J ends lost 8 bases and 5 bases respectively, with 15 bases between them. The CDR3, as DNA: TGCAGCCTCCGGGGGGCCGGGGAGACCCAGTACTTC. It codes for CSLRGAGETQYF.

DNA for the CDR3: TGTGCCAGCAGTGAGGGGTTTAGCTCCTACAATGAGCAGTTCTTC. It translates to CASSEGFSSYNEQFF. The chain joins TRBV5-4 to TRBJ2-1, with D perhaps TRBD1 or TRBD2 (5 bases each). Looked up from germline, CDR1 is SGHNT and CDR2 is YYREEE (reference sequence). The germline V and J ends were trimmed by 5 bases and 0 bases, with 12 bases remaining between them. The CDR3 consists of 15 residues.

The chain joins TRBV19 to TRBJ2-3; TRBD2 matches at 8 bases. There are 16 residues in the CDR3. Germline assignment: CDR1 LNHDA and CDR2 SQIVND (reference sequence). V trimming: 7 bases; J trimming: 4 bases; junction bases outside the gene matches: 13. CDR3 sequence: CASTTGTSGGADTQYF. In DNA form, the CDR3 reads TGTGCCAGTACCACAGGGACTAGTGGGGGGGCAGATACGCAGTATTTT.

In regard to this clone: A junction end diverges from the germline sequence, so it may reflect a read error. The chain links TRBV29-1 to TRBJ1-1; unclear D gene. CDR1 and CDR2 (germline): SQVTM, ANQGSEA. The CDR3 is 12 residues long. CDR3 protein: CSVAPGNSEAFF. CDR3 nucleotides: TGCAGCGTTGCGCCGGGGAACTCTGAAGCTTTCTTT.

This clone was picked up one time. This chain joins TRBV19 and TRBJ2-5, with TRBD2 identical over 14 bases. The trim removed 5 bases at V and 5 bases at J, leaving 10 bases unmatched. CDR3 length equals 17 residues. Looked up from germline, CDR1 is LNHDA and CDR2 is SQIVND (reference sequence). Written as DNA, the CDR3 is TGTGCCAGTAGTCAGCCGGGACTAGCGGGGGAGCGGGAGACCCAGTACTTC. Its translation: CASSQPGLAGERETQYF.

The rearrangement links TRBV11-3 to TRBJ1-2; a possible D gene is TRBD1 (6 bases). This CDR3 comprises 15 residues. The germline V gene encodes CDR1 SGHNT and CDR2 YENEEA. V dropped 1 base and J dropped 0 bases, with 9 bases sitting between them. CDR3 sequence reads: CASSLVGGPNYGYTF. In DNA form, the CDR3 reads TGTGCCAGCAGCTTAGTGGGGGGGCCTAACTATGGCTACACCTTC.

This sequence joins TRBV28 and TRBJ1-4, with 10 bases aligning to TRBD1. The CDR3 has 14 amino acids. V trimming: 6 bases; J trimming: 6 bases; junction bases outside the gene matches: 4. Germline CDR1 MDHEN, CDR2 SYDVKM. The CDR3 DNA sequence: TGTGCCAGCAGCACGGGACAGGGGTATGAAAAACTGTTTTTT. Protein sequence: CASSTGQGYEKLFF.

The V and J genes are TRBV5-6 and TRBJ1-1; D gene uncertain. The CDR3 runs to 13 residues. The ends were cut back, 1 base at V and 5 bases at J, with 9 bases in the middle. Per germline, CDR1 SGHDT and CDR2 YYEEEE. The CDR3 here is CASSLSGRTEAFF. The CDR3 DNA sequence: TGTGCCAGCAGCTTGTCGGGGAGGACTGAAGCTTTCTTT.

This rearrangement joins TRBV5-1 to TRBJ1-4; 9 nucleotides agree with TRBD1. V dropped 5 bases and J dropped 8; count of bases not matched to a gene: 10. CDR3 length: 15 residues. CDR1 and CDR2 (germline): SGHRS, YFSETQ. CDR3 region: CASSYTGGDVEKLFF. The CDR3 region has the DNA TGCGCCAGCAGTTACACAGGGGGCGATGTGGAAAAACTGTTTTTT.

The chain employs TRBV11-2 and TRBJ2-7; no reliable D call. Trimming pared 3 bases from V and 6 bases from J, leaving 6 bases between. The CDR3 is made up of 11 amino acids. The germline gives CDR1 SGHAT, CDR2 FQNNGV. CDR3 protein: CASSFLSEQYF. CDR3 sequence (DNA): TGTGCCAGCAGCTTCCTTAGCGAGCAGTACTTC.

The CDR3 region is CASSYGQSYEQYF. As DNA, the CDR3 is TGTGCCAGCAGTTACGGACAGAGCTACGAGCAGTACTTC. The rearrangement joins TRBV6-5 to TRBJ2-7, with D perhaps matching TRBD1 (6 bases). CDR1 is MNHEY and CDR2 is SVGAGI in the germline V gene. This CDR3 spans 13 amino acids. Trimming shortened V by 2 bases and J by 3 bases, and 8 bases separated the two germline ends.

The rearrangement links TRBV19 to TRBJ2-2; 9 nucleotides line up with TRBD2. V shed 11 bases, J shed 5 bases, and the junction held 15 bases outside the gene matches. Germline CDR1 LNHDA, CDR2 SQIVND (reference sequence). This CDR3 has 16 amino acids. DNA of the CDR3: TGTGCCTCAAAGGGGGTAGCGGGGGATAATACCGGGGAGCTGTTTTTT. Translation: CASKGVAGDNTGELFF.